The rows below give T cell receptor beta chains drawn from one sample of a study of identical twins. TCRdb ran MiXCR on the 5' RACE reads and lists one entry per CDR3 protein. The sample shows around 490,000 distinct CDR3 sequences, around 15% of them seen only once. The sample also formed part of further work on yellow fever vaccine responses in identical twins.

The specimen sequenced was CD4+ T cells sorted from blood. The receptors were sampled from a woman aged 18-35 years in good health. Each CDR3 is given with its conserved first and last residue. Fields, in order: J gene, V gene, clone size, CDR3 length, D gene, CDR3 DNA, CDR3 protein. D genes are given only for firm matches. Clone size is shown for a subset of rows, as once, few, many or a class of expanded clone.

J gene: TRBJ2-7
V gene: TRBV5-1
clone size: -
CDR3 length: 12
D gene: TRBD1
CDR3 DNA: TGCGCCAGCAGGGCAGGGGGCTACGAGCAGTACTTC
CDR3 protein: CASRAGGYEQYF

J gene: TRBJ2-7
V gene: TRBV9
clone size: -
CDR3 length: 14
D gene: TRBD1
CDR3 DNA: TGTGCCAGCAACAACAGGGGGCTGTCGGACGAGCAGTACTTC
CDR3 protein: CASNNRGLSDEQYF

J gene: TRBJ2-7
V gene: TRBV28
clone size: few
CDR3 length: 14
D gene: -
CDR3 DNA: TGTGCCAGCAGTTTTAGATTGTATCCCTACGAGCAGTACTTC
CDR3 protein: CASSFRLYPYEQYF

J gene: TRBJ2-6
V gene: TRBV13
clone size: -
CDR3 length: 16
D gene: -
CDR3 DNA: TGTGCCAGCACCAGACTTAAGACCTCTGGGGCCAACGTCCTGACTTTC
CDR3 protein: CASTRLKTSGANVLTF

J gene: TRBJ1-2
V gene: TRBV6-1
clone size: -
CDR3 length: 14
D gene: -
CDR3 DNA: TGTGCCAGCACCCCCGTTCAGGACGGCTATGGCTACACCTTC
CDR3 protein: CASTPVQDGYGYTF

J gene: TRBJ1-1
V gene: TRBV6-6
clone size: -
CDR3 length: 12
D gene: -
CDR3 DNA: TGTGCCAGCAGTACTTGGGACAAACGGGCTTTCTTT
CDR3 protein: CASSTWDKRAFF

J gene: TRBJ2-5
V gene: TRBV4-2
clone size: few
CDR3 length: 14
D gene: -
CDR3 DNA: TGTGCCAGCAGCCAACTTTCACGTTTCGAGACCCAGTACTTC
CDR3 protein: CASSQLSRFETQYF

J gene: TRBJ2-7
V gene: TRBV9
clone size: -
CDR3 length: 15
D gene: TRBD2
CDR3 DNA: TGTGCCAGCAGCGAGCGGGGGGGCCTGTCCTACGAGCAGTACTTC
CDR3 protein: CASSERGGLSYEQYF

J gene: TRBJ1-6
V gene: TRBV3-1
clone size: few
CDR3 length: 18
D gene: -
CDR3 DNA: TGTGCCAGCAGCCAAGTCCGCGGCGGGAGCTCCTATAATTCACCCCTCCACTTT
CDR3 protein: CASSQVRGGSSYNSPLHF

J gene: TRBJ1-4
V gene: TRBV4-3
clone size: few
CDR3 length: 14
D gene: -
CDR3 DNA: TGCGCCAGCAGCCAAGATACCCGGAATGAAAAACTGTTTTTT
CDR3 protein: CASSQDTRNEKLFF

J gene: TRBJ2-1
V gene: TRBV5-1
clone size: many
CDR3 length: 15
D gene: -
CDR3 DNA: TGCGCCAGCAGCTTGGCCGTGGGGGCTCACAATGAGCAGTTCTTC
CDR3 protein: CASSLAVGAHNEQFF

J gene: TRBJ1-1
V gene: TRBV11-2
clone size: -
CDR3 length: 15
D gene: -
CDR3 DNA: TGTGCCAGCAGCGGACGACAGAGGTTGGACACTGAAGCTTTCTTT
CDR3 protein: CASSGRQRLDTEAFF

J gene: TRBJ2-1
V gene: TRBV19
clone size: -
CDR3 length: 14
D gene: TRBD2
CDR3 DNA: TGTGCCAGTAGTACTAGCGGGAGCGGTAATGAGCAGTTCTTC
CDR3 protein: CASSTSGSGNEQFF

J gene: TRBJ2-3
V gene: TRBV5-1
clone size: few
CDR3 length: 17
D gene: -
CDR3 DNA: TGCGCCAGCAGCCGGAAGGTTTTGGGTATTGGCACAGATACGCAGTATTTT
CDR3 protein: CASSRKVLGIGTDTQYF

J gene: TRBJ2-7
V gene: TRBV27
clone size: few
CDR3 length: 15
D gene: -
CDR3 DNA: TGTGCCAGCAGTTCCACCGGGACAAGGGCCTACGAGCAGTACTTC
CDR3 protein: CASSSTGTRAYEQYF

J gene: TRBJ2-7
V gene: TRBV5-1
clone size: many
CDR3 length: 14
D gene: TRBD2
CDR3 DNA: TGCGCCAGCAGCACAGGACTAGCTGCGGACGAGCAGTACTTC
CDR3 protein: CASSTGLAADEQYF

J gene: TRBJ1-2
V gene: TRBV3-1
clone size: few
CDR3 length: 15
D gene: TRBD1
CDR3 DNA: TGTGCCAGCAGCCAAGGGGGACAGGGGTACTATGGCTACACCTTC
CDR3 protein: CASSQGGQGYYGYTF

J gene: TRBJ2-3
V gene: TRBV12-3/TRBV12-4
clone size: -
CDR3 length: 14
D gene: -
CDR3 DNA: TGTGCCAGCAGAAAGGGGGGTAGCACAGATACGCAGTATTTT
CDR3 protein: CASRKGGSTDTQYF

J gene: TRBJ2-7
V gene: TRBV3-1
clone size: many
CDR3 length: 13
D gene: TRBD1
CDR3 DNA: TGTGCCACCTCTCGGACAGGGCCCTACGAGCAGTACTTC
CDR3 protein: CATSRTGPYEQYF

J gene: TRBJ2-1
V gene: TRBV12-3/TRBV12-4
clone size: many
CDR3 length: 14
D gene: TRBD1
CDR3 DNA: TGTGCCAGCAGTTTCCTGACACAGGGGAATGAGCAGTTCTTC
CDR3 protein: CASSFLTQGNEQFF

J gene: TRBJ2-1
V gene: TRBV6-2/TRBV6-3
clone size: -
CDR3 length: 15
D gene: -
CDR3 DNA: TGTGCCAGCAACCGGGAACACCTGACACGCAATGAGCAGTTCTTC
CDR3 protein: CASNREHLTRNEQFF

J gene: TRBJ2-7
V gene: TRBV5-1
clone size: many
CDR3 length: 16
D gene: -
CDR3 DNA: TGCGCCAGCAGCTTGGGTCCGCGGGAAAGCTCCTACGAGCAGTACTTC
CDR3 protein: CASSLGPRESSYEQYF

J gene: TRBJ2-7
V gene: TRBV20-1
clone size: -
CDR3 length: 13
D gene: TRBD2
CDR3 DNA: TGCAGTGCGACCGGGACTAGCACCCACGAGCAGTACTTC
CDR3 protein: CSATGTSTHEQYF

J gene: TRBJ2-3
V gene: TRBV27
clone size: -
CDR3 length: 13
D gene: -
CDR3 DNA: TGTGCCAGCAAGTTCGGAGGCACAGATACGCAGTATTTT
CDR3 protein: CASKFGGTDTQYF

J gene: TRBJ2-3
V gene: TRBV27
clone size: -
CDR3 length: 17
D gene: TRBD2
CDR3 DNA: TGTGCCAGCAATAGGTCCCCGGGACTAGTCGGTTCGGATACGCAGTATTTT
CDR3 protein: CASNRSPGLVGSDTQYF

J gene: TRBJ1-1
V gene: TRBV10-3
clone size: many
CDR3 length: 13
D gene: TRBD1
CDR3 DNA: TGTGCCATCAGGGACAGGGCTGAGACTGAAGCTTTCTTT
CDR3 protein: CAIRDRAETEAFF

J gene: TRBJ2-3
V gene: TRBV4-2
clone size: many
CDR3 length: 15
D gene: -
CDR3 DNA: TGTGCCAGCAGCCAAGATTTAGGGGGGGGTAATACGCAGTATTTT
CDR3 protein: CASSQDLGGGNTQYF

J gene: TRBJ2-4
V gene: TRBV29-1
clone size: many
CDR3 length: 15
D gene: TRBD1
CDR3 DNA: TGCAGCGTTGAAGGGGCAGGGGGCTCCAAAAACATTCAGTACTTC
CDR3 protein: CSVEGAGGSKNIQYF

J gene: TRBJ2-5
V gene: TRBV7-2
clone size: -
CDR3 length: 14
D gene: TRBD2
CDR3 DNA: TGTGCCAGCAGCTCACTTTGGGAGGGAGAGACCCAGTACTTC
CDR3 protein: CASSSLWEGETQYF

J gene: TRBJ2-1
V gene: TRBV19
clone size: -
CDR3 length: 18
D gene: TRBD1
CDR3 DNA: TGTGCCAGGACATGGGTGGACAGGGAAACGCTCTTTGGGTGGGAGCAGTTCTTC
CDR3 protein: CARTWVDRETLFGWEQFF

J gene: TRBJ2-2
V gene: TRBV25-1
clone size: many
CDR3 length: 15
D gene: -
CDR3 DNA: TGTGCCAGCGGGGATTTGAATTTGAACACCGGGGAGCTGTTTTTT
CDR3 protein: CASGDLNLNTGELFF

J gene: TRBJ1-1
V gene: TRBV5-1
clone size: -
CDR3 length: 15
D gene: TRBD1
CDR3 DNA: TGCGCCAGCAGCTTAGGACAGGACCTGAACACTGAAGCTTTCTTT
CDR3 protein: CASSLGQDLNTEAFF

J gene: TRBJ1-4
V gene: TRBV6-1
clone size: few
CDR3 length: 15
D gene: TRBD1
CDR3 DNA: TGTGCCAGCAGTCGAGGACAGGGGGCTGGCGGAAAACTGTTTTTT
CDR3 protein: CASSRGQGAGGKLFF

J gene: TRBJ2-7
V gene: TRBV7-3
clone size: -
CDR3 length: 14
D gene: -
CDR3 DNA: TGTGCCAGCAAGCATGACAGATACTCCTACGAGCAGTACTTC
CDR3 protein: CASKHDRYSYEQYF

J gene: TRBJ2-3
V gene: TRBV4-1
clone size: -
CDR3 length: 16
D gene: -
CDR3 DNA: TGCGCCAGCAGCCAAGTCGGTAGCATGAGAACAGATACGCAGTATTTT
CDR3 protein: CASSQVGSMRTDTQYF

J gene: TRBJ1-1
V gene: TRBV20-1
clone size: -
CDR3 length: 13
D gene: TRBD1
CDR3 DNA: TGCAGTGGGGACAGGGGTGTCAACACTGAAGCTTTCTTT
CDR3 protein: CSGDRGVNTEAFF

J gene: TRBJ2-5
V gene: TRBV7-9
clone size: few
CDR3 length: 13
D gene: -
CDR3 DNA: TGTGCCAGCAGCCTCGCCGGACAGTCTCGTACCTACTTC
CDR3 protein: CASSLAGQSRTYF

J gene: TRBJ2-7
V gene: TRBV20-1
clone size: -
CDR3 length: 13
D gene: -
CDR3 DNA: TGCAGTGCTAGACGGGGGCTCTCCTACGAGCAGTACTTC
CDR3 protein: CSARRGLSYEQYF

J gene: TRBJ1-2
V gene: TRBV4-3
clone size: few
CDR3 length: 16
D gene: -
CDR3 DNA: TGCGCCAGCAGCCAAGATGCGGCAGGGGAAATCTATGGCTACACCTTC
CDR3 protein: CASSQDAAGEIYGYTF

J gene: TRBJ2-5
V gene: TRBV11-2
clone size: many
CDR3 length: 15
D gene: -
CDR3 DNA: TGTGCCAGCAGCTTAGGCCAGGGGAGTGGAGAGACCCAGTACTTC
CDR3 protein: CASSLGQGSGETQYF

J gene: TRBJ2-2
V gene: TRBV7-3
clone size: few
CDR3 length: 15
D gene: -
CDR3 DNA: TGTGCCAGCAGCCCAGGAGCAGGGAACACCGGGGAGCTGTTTTTT
CDR3 protein: CASSPGAGNTGELFF

J gene: TRBJ1-6
V gene: TRBV3-1
clone size: -
CDR3 length: 15
D gene: -
CDR3 DNA: TGTGCCAGCAGCCACGGGCCCGGGCGTAATTCACCCCTCCACTTT
CDR3 protein: CASSHGPGRNSPLHF

J gene: TRBJ2-3
V gene: TRBV5-4
clone size: few
CDR3 length: 15
D gene: -
CDR3 DNA: TGTGCCAGCAGCTTGGAAGGGCGACGTGGAGATACGCAGTATTTT
CDR3 protein: CASSLEGRRGDTQYF